These 32 T cell receptor beta chains originate from one sample sequenced in a study of response to subunit inactivated influenza vaccine. Each CDR3 protein gets one entry after TCRdb re-called the RT-PCR reads with MiXCR. The sample holds more than 400,000 distinct CDR3 sequences; approximately 7.3% are singletons and the top ten take around 13%. This material consisted of PBMCs from blood, taken around 25 months after vaccination. The receptor set was obtained from a man aged 45 to 75 who received an inactivated influenza vaccine.

The V call is TRBV3-1, the J call TRBJ2-5; 7 nucleotides match TRBD2. V shed 0 bases and J 1 base; nucleotides not matched to a gene: 11. CDR1 is LGHDT, CDR2 YNNKEL, per germline (reference sequence). This CDR3 has 18 residues. CDR3 sequence: CASSQDSGGGATQETQYF. The DNA of the CDR3 is TGTGCCAGCAGCCAAGATTCGGGGGGTGGGGCCACCCAAGAGACCCAGTACTTC.

This clonotype has more than one count but fewer than ten. The chain couples TRBV3-1 to TRBJ1-1; weak D call: TRBD1 (6 bases). The V end was cut by 6 bases, the J end by 1 base, with 12 bases between. This CDR3 contains 14 residues. Looked up from germline, CDR1 is LGHDT and CDR2 is YNNKEL (reference sequence). The CDR3 is CASRTTGWNTEAFF. The CDR3 DNA follows: TGTGCCAGCAGAACGACAGGTTGGAACACTGAAGCTTTCTTT. Full variable domain (rest looked up from reference TRBV3-1 and TRBJ1-1): DTAVSQTPKYLVTQMGNDKSIKCEQNLGHDTMYWYKQDSKKFLKIMFSYNNKELIINETVPNRFSPKSPDKAHLNLHINSLELGDSAVYFCASRTTGWNTEAFFGQGTRLTVV.

A few counts support this clonotype. V is TRBV12-3 or TRBV12-4 and J is TRBJ1-2; D remains ambiguous. The length of the CDR3 is 15 residues. V was cut by 3 bases and J by 3 bases, with 14 bases left in between. CDR3 residues: CASSFRQEEYYGYTF. The DNA for the CDR3 is TGTGCCAGCAGTTTTAGACAAGAGGAATACTATGGCTACACCTTC.

Ten or more counts support this clonotype. The V gene is TRBV4-3, the J gene TRBJ1-6; a possible D gene is TRBD1 (5 bases). V was pared by 0 bases and J by 6 bases, with 15 bases between. There are 17 residues in the CDR3. Germline CDR1 reads LGHNA; CDR2 reads YSLEER. Here the CDR3 reads CASSQDRGDRSNSPLHF. The DNA of the CDR3 is TGCGCCAGCAGCCAAGATCGGGGGGATCGGAGTAATTCACCCCTCCACTTT.

In this sample, this clonotype turned up many times. The chain's CDR3 is CASSQDISLAGLYF. The CDR3 region has the DNA TGTGCCAGCAGCCAAGATATCAGCCTAGCGGGGTTGTACTTC. V usage is TRBV3-1 and J usage is TRBJ2-4; TRBD2 matches at 9 bases. Trimming took 0 bases from V and 15 from J; bases not matched to a gene: 9. The CDR3 length is 14 residues. Germline lookup yields CDR1 LGHDT and CDR2 YNNKEL (reference sequence).

This clonotype has at least ten counts. The chain combines TRBV5-8 with TRBJ2-2, with 8 bases aligning to TRBD2. The CDR3 runs 16 residues. After removal of 3 bases from V and 1 base from J, the junction contained 5 bases not matched to a gene. Germline V gives CDR1 SGHTS, CDR2 YDEGEE. The CDR3 reads CASSSESGRNTGELFF. The CDR3 bases are TGTGCCAGCAGCTCTGAAAGCGGGAGGAACACCGGGGAGCTGTTTTTT.

The rearrangement links TRBV2 to TRBJ1-4; a weak D match, TRBD1 (6 bases). The germline V gene has CDR1 SNHLY and CDR2 FYNNEI. The CDR3 runs to 22 residues. Trimming pared 2 bases from V and 9 bases from J, leaving 37 bases between. The CDR3, as DNA: TGTGCCAGCAGTGAACCTCTGGTAATCCCACGACAGGACAAGGGTGGATTAAAAAAACTGTTTTTT. Translation gives CASSEPLVIPRQDKGGLKKLFF.

This clonotype was seen a few times. The V call is TRBV10-3, the J call TRBJ1-4; TRBD1 might be the D (5 bases). The CDR3 has 13 residues. Trimming cost V 0 bases and J 6 bases, with 5 bases left between them. Germline CDR1 reads ENHRY; CDR2 reads SYGVKD. The CDR3 DNA reads TGTGCCATCAGTGAGTCAGGGGATGAAAAACTGTTTTTT. Its protein is CAISESGDEKLFF.

This clonotype was seen only a few times. The chain recombines TRBV11-2 with TRBJ1-2; possible D gene TRBD1, 6 bases. This CDR3 has 17 residues. Per the germline V gene, CDR1 is SGHAT and CDR2 is FQNNGV. V shed 6 bases and J shed 2 bases, with 22 bases lying between them. The CDR3 DNA sequence: TGTGCCAGCAGTTCCCCGGACAGAAAAAGGGGGAACTATGGCTACACCTTC. Encoded protein: CASSSPDRKRGNYGYTF.

This clonotype was seen a few times. The chain has TRBV29-1 and TRBJ2-1, with D tentatively TRBD1 (5 bases). V was trimmed by 6 bases and J by 5 bases, leaving 17 bases between them. This CDR3 is built from 14 residues. Germline-derived CDR1 and CDR2 are SQVTM and ANQGSEA. The CDR3 coding sequence is TGCAGCGTCTACCGGCAGGGTGGGCACAATGAGCAGTTCTTC. It codes for CSVYRQGGHNEQFF.

This clonotype was counted only a few times. The chain carries TRBV7-9 and TRBJ1-6; D gene uncertain. Trimming took 5 bases from V and 5 from J, leaving 13 bases between them. Germline lookup yields CDR1 SEHNR and CDR2 FQNEAQ (reference sequence). This CDR3 has 15 residues. CDR3 sequence (DNA): TGTGCCAGCAGCATCATCCCCCCGAATAATTCACCCCTCCACTTT. Protein: CASSIIPPNNSPLHF. Based on the CDR3 plus reference TRBV7-9 and TRBJ1-6, the full variable domain is DTGVSQNPRHKITKRGQNVTFRCDPISEHNRLYWYRQTLGQGPEFLTYFQNEAQLEKSRLLSDRFSAERPKGSFSTLEIQRTEQGDSAMYLCASSIIPPNNSPLHFGNGTRLTVT.

This chain joins TRBV5-1 and TRBJ2-7; unclear D gene. The V gene's germline CDR1 is SGHRS and CDR2 YFSETQ. Trimming took 2 bases from V and 2 from J, leaving 8 bases between them. The CDR3 has 13 residues. The CDR3 DNA sequence: TGCGCCAGCAGCTTTTACCAGACCTACGAGCAGTACTTC. This gives the protein CASSFYQTYEQYF.

The rearrangement uses TRBV6-2 or TRBV6-3 and TRBJ2-3; 11 nucleotides line up with TRBD2. CDR1 and CDR2 from the germline V gene are MNHEY and SVGEGT. J gave up 1 base and V 1 base, and 4 bases lay outside the gene matches. The CDR3 extends over 17 amino acids. The CDR3 DNA reads TGTGCCAGCAGTTACTTAACACTAGCGGGGGGCACAGATACGCAGTATTTT. Amino acid sequence: CASSYLTLAGGTDTQYF.

This clonotype came up a few times. The chain combines TRBV12-3 or TRBV12-4 with TRBJ2-6; D gene uncertain. The CDR3 consists of 15 residues. V lost 6 bases and J 0 bases, leaving 9 bases between the germline ends. CDR3 region: CASRTLSSGANVLTF. DNA for the CDR3: TGTGCCAGCAGGACGCTGAGCTCTGGGGCCAACGTCCTGACTTTC.

This sequence joins TRBV28 and TRBJ1-2; D is unclear. The CDR3 contains 17 residues. V lost 4 bases to trimming and J lost 4 bases, with 22 bases between them. Per the germline V gene, CDR1 is MDHEN and CDR2 is SYDVKM. CDR3 coding DNA: TGTGCCAGCAGTTCTGCATTAAAAGGGAAGGGTGCCTATGGCTACACCTTC. This codes for CASSSALKGKGAYGYTF.

This clonotype was observed many times. The J gene is TRBJ1-1, the V gene TRBV20-1; D gene unclear. CDR1 DFQATT and CDR2 SNEGSKA come from the germline V gene (reference sequence). This CDR3 spans 12 amino acids. Trimming took off 2 bases at V and 3 bases at J, with 7 bases between the two ends. CDR3 DNA: TGCAGTGCTAGACCCGAACACACTGAAGCTTTCTTT. It codes for CSARPEHTEAFF.

The table lists this clonotype with a few counts. This rearrangement joins TRBV5-8 to TRBJ2-7; no clear D gene. Trimming pared 0 bases from V and 9 bases from J, leaving 7 bases between. This CDR3 spans 11 amino acids. The germline V gene encodes CDR1 SGHTS and CDR2 YDEGEE. The CDR3 sequence: CASSLAGGQYF. Written as DNA, the CDR3 is TGTGCCAGCAGCTTGGCGGGTGGGCAGTACTTC.

This clonotype has more than one count but fewer than ten. This chain connects TRBV12-5 to TRBJ2-3; D is possibly TRBD2 (5 bases). V was cut by 4 bases and J by 3 bases, with 11 bases left in between. Germline CDR1 is LGHNT and CDR2 is FRNRAP. There are 14 residues in the CDR3. The CDR3 protein is CASGSSGVTDTQYF. The CDR3 DNA reads TGTGCTAGTGGTTCCTCCGGGGTGACAGATACGCAGTATTTT.

The rearrangement links TRBV3-1 to TRBJ1-6; 10 positions match TRBD1. V shed 0 bases and J 9 bases; nucleotides not matched to a gene: 5. Germline CDR1 is LGHDT and CDR2 is YNNKEL (reference sequence). The CDR3 sequence is 16 residues long. CDR3 residues: CASSQETGTGVSPLHF. Written as DNA, the CDR3 is TGTGCCAGCAGCCAAGAAACGGGGACAGGGGTTTCACCCCTCCACTTT. The variable domain in full, with the rest retrieved from reference TRBV3-1 and TRBJ1-6, is DTAVSQTPKYLVTQMGNDKSIKCEQNLGHDTMYWYKQDSKKFLKIMFSYNNKELIINETVPNRFSPKSPDKAHLNLHINSLELGDSAVYFCASSQETGTGVSPLHFGNGTRLTVT.

The V and J genes are TRBV12-3 or TRBV12-4 and TRBJ2-1; D unclear. Trimming shortened V by 4 bases and J by 2 bases, and 9 bases separated the two germline ends. The CDR3 is made up of 14 amino acids. The CDR3 DNA sequence: TGTGCCAGCAGTTCCCCCGACCCCTACAATGAGCAGTTCTTC. Translating it yields CASSSPDPYNEQFF.

The V and J genes are TRBV12-3 or TRBV12-4 and TRBJ1-2; a weak D match, TRBD1 (5 bases). The CDR3 runs to 12 residues. V was clipped by 1 base and J by 7 bases, with 7 bases between them. This CDR3 reads CASSLGGTGYTF. DNA of the CDR3: TGTGCCAGCAGTTTAGGGGGGACTGGCTACACCTTC.

The chain couples TRBV20-1 to TRBJ2-1; the match to TRBD2 covers 7 bases. The CDR3 has 15 residues. Trimming at V came to 5 bases and at J to 7 bases, leaving 14 bases not matched to a gene. Germline CDR1 and CDR2: DFQATT and SNEGSKA (reference sequence). CDR3 DNA: TGCAGTGCTGGACCCCGGACTAGACTCTGGAATGAGCAGTTCTTC. Its translation is CSAGPRTRLWNEQFF.

This clonotype appeared a few times. The rearrangement links TRBV13 to TRBJ1-1; 7 bases match TRBD1. The V gene's germline CDR1 is PRHDT and CDR2 FYEKMQ (reference sequence). The CDR3 has 15 amino acids. The J segment lost 1 base and the V segment lost 1 base, leaving 3 bases of the junction unmatched. The CDR3 region is CASSLERGRNTEAFF. CDR3 nucleotide sequence: TGTGCCAGCAGCTTAGAAAGGGGGCGGAACACTGAAGCTTTCTTT.

This sequence joins TRBV18 and TRBJ1-3; D remains ambiguous. Germline-derived CDR1 and CDR2 are KGHSH and LQKENI. V shed 2 bases and J shed 0 bases, with 11 bases lying between them. This CDR3 is built from 16 residues. The CDR3 loop is CASSPEAASSGNTIYF. In nucleotides, the CDR3 is TGTGCCAGCTCACCAGAGGCCGCGAGCTCTGGAAACACCATATATTTT.

The V and J genes are TRBV21-1 and TRBJ2-2. TRBV21-1 is a known pseudogene. CDR3 length: 13 amino acids. CDR3 sequence: CASSKFVAGELFF. For the CDR3, the DNA is TGTGCCAGCAGCAAATTTGTTGCCGGGGAGCTGTTTTTT.

This sequence joins TRBV28 and TRBJ1-4, with 11 bases matching TRBD1. Germline CDR1 and CDR2: MDHEN and SYDVKM. There are 16 residues in the CDR3. J was trimmed by 2 bases and V by 6 bases; bases with no gene match: 5. The CDR3, as DNA: TGTGCCAGCAGCGGACAGGGGGCGCTCACTAATGAAAAACTGTTTTTT. Protein: CASSGQGALTNEKLFF.

This clonotype was observed many times. The chain uses TRBV20-1 and TRBJ2-1, with 7 bases that match TRBD2. Trimming removed 6 bases from V and 4 bases from J; junction bases left unmatched: 15. Germline V gene data show CDR1 as DFQATT and CDR2 as SNEGSKA (reference sequence). This CDR3 has 16 residues. The chain's CDR3 is CSAQPLGEGLYNEQFF. CDR3 nucleotides: TGCAGTGCCCAGCCCTTAGGGGAGGGCCTATACAATGAGCAGTTCTTC.

The rearrangement joins TRBV5-1 to TRBJ1-4, with D perhaps TRBD1 (5 bases). The CDR3 runs 18 residues. The V end was cut by 4 bases, the J end by 4 bases, with 23 bases between. CDR1 and CDR2 (germline): SGHRS, YFSETQ. CDR3 sequence reads: CASSTGKFYGTVNEKLFF. The CDR3 DNA sequence: TGCGCCAGCAGCACCGGGAAATTTTACGGGACGGTTAATGAAAAACTGTTTTTT.

This clonotype came up a few times. V and J are TRBV12-3 or TRBV12-4 and TRBJ1-4; D ambiguous. The CDR3 sequence is 14 residues long. With 3 bases removed from V and 8 bases from J, the gap between germline ends came to 13 bases. The CDR3 loop is CASSFLKGGEKLFF. The CDR3 DNA reads as TGTGCCAGCAGTTTTCTGAAGGGCGGGGAAAAACTGTTTTTT.

J is TRBJ2-3 and V is TRBV2; D call uncertain. Germline-derived CDR1 and CDR2 are SNHLY and FYNNEI. The CDR3 runs to 14 residues. V was clipped by 4 bases and J by 4 bases, with 12 bases between them. This CDR3 is CASSGDQFPDTQYF. The CDR3 coding sequence is TGTGCCAGCAGTGGAGACCAATTCCCAGATACGCAGTATTTT. The variable domain in full, completed from reference TRBV2 and TRBJ2-3, reads EPEVTQTPSHQVTQMGQEVILRCVPISNHLYFYWYRQILGQKVEFLVSFYNNEISEKSEIFDDQFSVERPDGSNFTLKIRSTKLEDSAMYFCASSGDQFPDTQYFGPGTRLTVL.

The genes are TRBV9 and TRBJ2-1; 10 positions match TRBD2. The CDR3 consists of 18 residues. Germline V CDR1 and CDR2: SGDLS, YYNGEE. V lost 4 bases to trimming and J lost 3 bases; unmatched junction nucleotides: 13. The CDR3 sequence: CASSPGWLAGDNYNEQFF. The CDR3 region has the DNA TGTGCCAGCAGCCCAGGTTGGCTAGCGGGAGATAACTACAATGAGCAGTTCTTC.

This chain links TRBV16 with TRBJ2-7; D unresolved. CDR1 is KGHSY, CDR2 FQNENV, per germline. The CDR3 sequence is 15 residues long. V lost 0 bases, J lost 2 bases, and 11 bases lay in between. The CDR3 sequence is CASSQSEGGPYEQYF. Here the CDR3 DNA reads TGTGCCAGCAGCCAATCTGAAGGCGGCCCCTACGAGCAGTACTTC.